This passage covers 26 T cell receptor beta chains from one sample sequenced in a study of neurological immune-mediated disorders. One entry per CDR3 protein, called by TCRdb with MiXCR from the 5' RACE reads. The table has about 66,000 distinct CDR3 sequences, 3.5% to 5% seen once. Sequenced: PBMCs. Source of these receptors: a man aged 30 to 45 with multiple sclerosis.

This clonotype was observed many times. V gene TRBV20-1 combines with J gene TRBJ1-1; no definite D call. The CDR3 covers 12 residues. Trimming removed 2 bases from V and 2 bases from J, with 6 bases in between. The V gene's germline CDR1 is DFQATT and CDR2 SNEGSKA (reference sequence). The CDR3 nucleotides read TGCAGTGCTAGACTGGATAACACTGAAGCTTTCTTT. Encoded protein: CSARLDNTEAFF.

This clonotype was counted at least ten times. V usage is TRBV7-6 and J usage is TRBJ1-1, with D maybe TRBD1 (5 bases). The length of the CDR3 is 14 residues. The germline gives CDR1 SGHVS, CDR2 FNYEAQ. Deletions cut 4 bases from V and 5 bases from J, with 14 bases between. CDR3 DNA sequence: TGTGCCAGCAGCTCCCTACGGGGGAAAACTGAAGCTTTCTTT. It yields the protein CASSSLRGKTEAFF.

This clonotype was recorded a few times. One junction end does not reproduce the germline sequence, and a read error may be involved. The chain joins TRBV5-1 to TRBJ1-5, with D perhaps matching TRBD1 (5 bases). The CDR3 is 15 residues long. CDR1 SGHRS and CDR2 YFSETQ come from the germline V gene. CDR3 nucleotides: TGCGCCAGCAGCTTGGCGGGACGGAGCAATCAGCCCCAGAATTTT. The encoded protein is CASSLAGRSNQPQNF.

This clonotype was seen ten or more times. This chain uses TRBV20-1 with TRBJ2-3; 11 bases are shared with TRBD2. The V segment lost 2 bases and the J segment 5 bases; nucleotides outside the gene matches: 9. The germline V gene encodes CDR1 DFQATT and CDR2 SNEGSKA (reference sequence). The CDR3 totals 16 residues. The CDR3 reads CSARPYTSGGRDTQYF. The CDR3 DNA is TGCAGTGCTAGACCTTATACTAGCGGGGGAAGAGATACGCAGTATTTT.

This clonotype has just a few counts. The CDR3: CASSLLPSNSGANVLTF. The CDR3, as DNA: TGCGCCAGCAGCTTGCTTCCCTCAAACTCTGGGGCCAACGTCCTGACTTTC. The chain is built from TRBV5-1 and TRBJ2-6; no clear D gene. Trimming removed 1 base from V and 0 bases from J, with 11 bases in between. Germline V CDR1 and CDR2: SGHRS, YFSETQ. CDR3 length equals 17 residues.

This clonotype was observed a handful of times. Here the CDR3 reads CASSARNQPQHF. In DNA, the CDR3 is TGTGCCAGCAGTGCCAGGAATCAGCCCCAGCATTTT. This chain joins TRBV6-1 and TRBJ1-5; no clear D gene. Germline CDR1 is MNHNS and CDR2 is SASEGT. Trimming cost V 4 bases and J 4 bases, with 5 bases left between them. The CDR3 contains 12 residues.

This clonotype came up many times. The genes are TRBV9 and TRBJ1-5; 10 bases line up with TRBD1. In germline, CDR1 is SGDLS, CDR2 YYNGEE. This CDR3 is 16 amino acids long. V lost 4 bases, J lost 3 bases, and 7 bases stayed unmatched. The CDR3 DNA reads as TGTGCCAGCAGCAGCGGGACAGGGGCGAACAATCAGCCCCAGCATTTT. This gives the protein CASSSGTGANNQPQHF.

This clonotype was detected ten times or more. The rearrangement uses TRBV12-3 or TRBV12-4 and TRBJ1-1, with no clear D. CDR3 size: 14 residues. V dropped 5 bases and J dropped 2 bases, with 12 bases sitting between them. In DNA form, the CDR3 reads TGTGCCAGCAGTCCTTACGAGGCCAACACTGAAGCTTTCTTT. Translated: CASSPYEANTEAFF.

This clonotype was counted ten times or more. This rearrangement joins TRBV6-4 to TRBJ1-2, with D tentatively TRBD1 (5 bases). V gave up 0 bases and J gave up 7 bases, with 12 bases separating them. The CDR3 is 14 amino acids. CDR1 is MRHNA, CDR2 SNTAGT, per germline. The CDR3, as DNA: TGTGCCAGCAGTGACTCATCCGGGAGGGGTGGCTACACCTTC. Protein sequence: CASSDSSGRGGYTF.

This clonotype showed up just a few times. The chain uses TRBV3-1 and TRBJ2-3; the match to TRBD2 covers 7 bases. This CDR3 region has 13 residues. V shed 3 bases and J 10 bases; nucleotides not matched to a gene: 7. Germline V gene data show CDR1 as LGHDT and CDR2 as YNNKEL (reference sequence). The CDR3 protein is CASSHSHSGAQYF. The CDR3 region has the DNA TGTGCCAGCAGCCACTCGCACAGCGGGGCGCAGTATTTT.

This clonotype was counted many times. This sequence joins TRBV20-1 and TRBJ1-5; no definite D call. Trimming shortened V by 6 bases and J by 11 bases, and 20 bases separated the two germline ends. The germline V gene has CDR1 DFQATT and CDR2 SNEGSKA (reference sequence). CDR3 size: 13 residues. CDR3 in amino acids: CSASEAGVEAQHF. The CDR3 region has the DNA TGCAGTGCCTCGGAGGCTGGGGTTGAGGCCCAGCATTTT.

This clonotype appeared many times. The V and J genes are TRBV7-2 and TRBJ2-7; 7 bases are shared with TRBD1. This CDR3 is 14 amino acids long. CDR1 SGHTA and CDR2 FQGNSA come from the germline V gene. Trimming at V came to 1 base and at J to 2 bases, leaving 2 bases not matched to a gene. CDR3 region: CASSLVGTAYEQYF. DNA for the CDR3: TGTGCCAGCAGCTTAGTTGGGACAGCCTACGAGCAGTACTTC.

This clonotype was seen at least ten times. The CDR3 loop reads CASSQDRRLAGHNEQFF. DNA for the CDR3: TGTGCCAGCAGCCAAGATAGGAGGCTAGCGGGGCACAATGAGCAGTTCTTC. The V gene is TRBV3-1, the J gene TRBJ2-1, with 9 bases identical to TRBD2. Germline assignment: CDR1 LGHDT and CDR2 YNNKEL (reference sequence). The CDR3 consists of 17 residues. V was pared by 0 bases and J by 5 bases, with 8 bases of the junction left unmatched.

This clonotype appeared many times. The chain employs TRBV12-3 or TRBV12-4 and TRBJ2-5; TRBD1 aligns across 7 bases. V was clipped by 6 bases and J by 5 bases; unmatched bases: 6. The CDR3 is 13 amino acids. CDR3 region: CASSQTGWETQYF. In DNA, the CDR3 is TGTGCCAGCAGCCAGACAGGGTGGGAGACCCAGTACTTC.

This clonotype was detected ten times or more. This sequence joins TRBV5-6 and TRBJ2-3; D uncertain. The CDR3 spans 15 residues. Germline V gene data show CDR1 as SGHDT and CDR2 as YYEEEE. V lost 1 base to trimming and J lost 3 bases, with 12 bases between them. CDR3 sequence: CASSLSWQITDTQYF. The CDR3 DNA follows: TGTGCCAGCAGCTTGAGTTGGCAGATTACAGATACGCAGTATTTT.

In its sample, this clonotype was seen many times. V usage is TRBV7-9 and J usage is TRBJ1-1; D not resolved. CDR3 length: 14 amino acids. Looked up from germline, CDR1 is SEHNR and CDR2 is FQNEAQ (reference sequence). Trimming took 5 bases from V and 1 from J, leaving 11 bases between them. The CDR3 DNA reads TGTGCCAGCAGCCCTCGCAGGAGGAACACTGAAGCTTTCTTT. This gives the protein CASSPRRRNTEAFF.

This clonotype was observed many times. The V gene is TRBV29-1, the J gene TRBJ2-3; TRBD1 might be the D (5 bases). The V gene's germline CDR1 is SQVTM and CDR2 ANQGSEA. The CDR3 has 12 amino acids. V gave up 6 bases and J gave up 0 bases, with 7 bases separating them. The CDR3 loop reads CSVDSSTDTQYF. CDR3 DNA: TGCAGCGTAGACAGTAGCACAGATACGCAGTATTTT.

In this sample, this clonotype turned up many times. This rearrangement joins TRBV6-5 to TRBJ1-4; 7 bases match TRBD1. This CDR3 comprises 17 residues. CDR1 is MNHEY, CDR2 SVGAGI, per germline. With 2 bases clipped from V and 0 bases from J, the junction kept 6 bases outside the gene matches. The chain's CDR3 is CASSYRGPSSTNEKLFF. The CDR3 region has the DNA TGTGCCAGCAGTTACAGGGGGCCCTCTTCAACTAATGAAAAACTGTTTTTT.

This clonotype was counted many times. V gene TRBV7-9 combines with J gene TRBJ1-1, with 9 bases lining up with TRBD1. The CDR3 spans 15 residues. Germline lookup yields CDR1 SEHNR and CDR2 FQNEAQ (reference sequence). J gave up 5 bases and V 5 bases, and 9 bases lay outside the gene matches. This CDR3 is CASSALTGGWTEAFF. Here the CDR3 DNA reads TGTGCCAGCAGCGCACTAACAGGGGGCTGGACTGAAGCTTTCTTT.

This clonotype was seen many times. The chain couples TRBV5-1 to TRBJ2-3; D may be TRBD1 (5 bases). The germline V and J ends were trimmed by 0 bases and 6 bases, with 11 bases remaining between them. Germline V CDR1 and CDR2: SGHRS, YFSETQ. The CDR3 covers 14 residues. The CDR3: CASSLGTPRDTQYF. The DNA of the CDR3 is TGCGCCAGCAGCTTGGGGACACCTCGTGATACGCAGTATTTT.

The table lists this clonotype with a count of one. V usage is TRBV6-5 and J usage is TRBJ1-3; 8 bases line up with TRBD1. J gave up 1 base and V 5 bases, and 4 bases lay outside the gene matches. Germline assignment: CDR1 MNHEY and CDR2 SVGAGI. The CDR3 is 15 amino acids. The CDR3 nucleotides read TGTGCCAGCAGTCTGACAGGGGAATCTGGAAACACCATATATTTT. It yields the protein CASSLTGESGNTIYF.

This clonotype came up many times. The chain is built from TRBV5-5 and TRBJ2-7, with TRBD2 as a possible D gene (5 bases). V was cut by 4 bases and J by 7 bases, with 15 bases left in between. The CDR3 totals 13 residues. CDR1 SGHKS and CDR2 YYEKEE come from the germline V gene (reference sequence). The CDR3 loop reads CASSPGTVLEQYF. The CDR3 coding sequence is TGTGCCAGCAGCCCGGGAACGGTGTTAGAGCAGTACTTC.

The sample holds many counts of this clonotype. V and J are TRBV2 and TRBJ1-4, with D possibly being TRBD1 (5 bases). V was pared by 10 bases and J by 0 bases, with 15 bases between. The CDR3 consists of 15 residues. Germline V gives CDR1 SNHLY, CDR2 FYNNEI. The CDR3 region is CATSGAYATNEKLFF. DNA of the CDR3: TGTGCCACCTCCGGGGCCTATGCAACTAATGAAAAACTGTTTTTT.

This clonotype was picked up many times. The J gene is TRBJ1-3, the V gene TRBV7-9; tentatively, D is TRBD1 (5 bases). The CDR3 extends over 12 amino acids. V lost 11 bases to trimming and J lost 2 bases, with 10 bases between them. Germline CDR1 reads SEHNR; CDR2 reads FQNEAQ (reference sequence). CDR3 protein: CAARGPGNTIYF. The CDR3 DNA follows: TGTGCCGCGAGGGGACCTGGAAACACCATATATTTT.

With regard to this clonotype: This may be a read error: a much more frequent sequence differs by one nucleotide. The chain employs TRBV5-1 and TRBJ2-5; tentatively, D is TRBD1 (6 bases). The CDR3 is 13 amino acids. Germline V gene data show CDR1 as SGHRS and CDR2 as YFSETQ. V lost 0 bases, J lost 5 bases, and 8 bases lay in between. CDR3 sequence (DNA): TGCGCCAGCAGCTTGGGACAGGTGGAGACCCAGTACTTC. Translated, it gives CASSLGQVETQYF.

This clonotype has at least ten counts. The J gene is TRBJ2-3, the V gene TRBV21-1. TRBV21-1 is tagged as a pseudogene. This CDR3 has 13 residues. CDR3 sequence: CASKGRCTDTQYF. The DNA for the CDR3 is TGTGCCAGCAAGGGTAGGTGCACAGATACGCAGTATTTT.